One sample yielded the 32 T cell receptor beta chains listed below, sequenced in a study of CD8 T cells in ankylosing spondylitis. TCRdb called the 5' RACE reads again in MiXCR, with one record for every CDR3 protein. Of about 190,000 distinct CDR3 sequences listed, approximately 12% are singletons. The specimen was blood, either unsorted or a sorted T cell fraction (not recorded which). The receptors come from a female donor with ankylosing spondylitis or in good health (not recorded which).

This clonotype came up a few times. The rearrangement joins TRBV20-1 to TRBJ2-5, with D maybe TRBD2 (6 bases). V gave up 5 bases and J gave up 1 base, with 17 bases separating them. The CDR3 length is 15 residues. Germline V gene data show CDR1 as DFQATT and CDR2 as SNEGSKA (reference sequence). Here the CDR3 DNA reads TGCAGTGCTGAGAACCTCGGGACTCCCCAAGAGACCCAGTACTTC. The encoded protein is CSAENLGTPQETQYF.

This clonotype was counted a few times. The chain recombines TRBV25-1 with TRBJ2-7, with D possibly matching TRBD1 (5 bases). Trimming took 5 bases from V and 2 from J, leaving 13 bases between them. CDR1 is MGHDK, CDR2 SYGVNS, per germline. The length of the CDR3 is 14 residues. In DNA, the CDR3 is TGTGCCAGCAGTCGTCCAGGGAACCCCTACGAGCAGTACTTC. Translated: CASSRPGNPYEQYF.

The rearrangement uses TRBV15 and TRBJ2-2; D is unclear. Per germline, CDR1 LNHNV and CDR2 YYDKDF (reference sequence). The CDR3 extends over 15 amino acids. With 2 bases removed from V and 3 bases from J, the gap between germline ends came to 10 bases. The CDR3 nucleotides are TGTGCCACCAGCAGACAAGGAGTAGACACCGGGGAGCTGTTTTTT. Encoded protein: CATSRQGVDTGELFF.

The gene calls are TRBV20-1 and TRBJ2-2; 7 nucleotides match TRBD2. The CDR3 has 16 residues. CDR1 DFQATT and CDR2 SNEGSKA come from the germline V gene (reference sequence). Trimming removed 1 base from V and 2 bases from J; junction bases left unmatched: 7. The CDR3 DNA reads TGCAGTGCTAGAGGCGAACCTAGCGGTAACACCGGGGAGCTGTTTTTT. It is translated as CSARGEPSGNTGELFF.

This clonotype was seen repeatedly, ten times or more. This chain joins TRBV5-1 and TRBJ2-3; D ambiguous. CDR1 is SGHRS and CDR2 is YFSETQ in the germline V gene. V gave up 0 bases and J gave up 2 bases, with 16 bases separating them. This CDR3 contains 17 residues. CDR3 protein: CASSLGNLAYHTDTQYF. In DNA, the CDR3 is TGCGCCAGCAGCTTGGGAAACCTTGCCTATCACACAGATACGCAGTATTTT.

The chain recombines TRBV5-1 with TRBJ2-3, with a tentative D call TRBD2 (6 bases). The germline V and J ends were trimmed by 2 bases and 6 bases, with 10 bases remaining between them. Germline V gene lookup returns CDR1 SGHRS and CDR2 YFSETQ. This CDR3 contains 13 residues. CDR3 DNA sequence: TGCGCCAGCAGCTTCCCCGGGAGTGATACGCAGTATTTT. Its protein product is CASSFPGSDTQYF.

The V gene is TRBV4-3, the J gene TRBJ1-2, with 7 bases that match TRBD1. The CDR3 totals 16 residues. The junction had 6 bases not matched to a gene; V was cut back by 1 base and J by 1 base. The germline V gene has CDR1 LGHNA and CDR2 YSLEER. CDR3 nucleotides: TGCGCCAGCAGCCAAGCACAGGGGAGGGGTAACTATGGCTACACCTTC. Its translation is CASSQAQGRGNYGYTF.

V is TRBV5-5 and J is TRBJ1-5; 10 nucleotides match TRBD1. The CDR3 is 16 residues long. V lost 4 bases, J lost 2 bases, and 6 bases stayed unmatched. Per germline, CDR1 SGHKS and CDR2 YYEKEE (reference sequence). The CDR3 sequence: CASSISGTGGNQPQHF. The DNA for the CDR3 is TGTGCCAGCAGCATTTCAGGGACAGGGGGCAATCAGCCCCAGCATTTT.

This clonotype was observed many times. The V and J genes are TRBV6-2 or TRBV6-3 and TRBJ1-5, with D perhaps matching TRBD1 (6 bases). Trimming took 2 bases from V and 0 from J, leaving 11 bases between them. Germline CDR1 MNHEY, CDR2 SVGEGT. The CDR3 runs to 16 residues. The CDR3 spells CASSYGWGASNQPQHF. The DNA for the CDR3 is TGTGCCAGCAGTTACGGGTGGGGGGCTAGCAATCAGCCCCAGCATTTT.

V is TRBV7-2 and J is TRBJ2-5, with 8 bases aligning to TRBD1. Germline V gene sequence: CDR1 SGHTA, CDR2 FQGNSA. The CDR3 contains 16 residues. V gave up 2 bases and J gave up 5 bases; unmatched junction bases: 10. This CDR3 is CASSLSTGVPGETQYF. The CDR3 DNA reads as TGTGCCAGCAGCTTATCGACAGGGGTCCCAGGCGAGACCCAGTACTTC.

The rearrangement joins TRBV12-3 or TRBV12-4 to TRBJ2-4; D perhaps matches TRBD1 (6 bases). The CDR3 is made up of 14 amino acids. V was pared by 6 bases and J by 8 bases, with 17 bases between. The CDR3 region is CASRPTGVGDIQYF. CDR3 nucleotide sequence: TGTGCCAGCAGGCCGACAGGAGTTGGGGACATTCAGTACTTC.

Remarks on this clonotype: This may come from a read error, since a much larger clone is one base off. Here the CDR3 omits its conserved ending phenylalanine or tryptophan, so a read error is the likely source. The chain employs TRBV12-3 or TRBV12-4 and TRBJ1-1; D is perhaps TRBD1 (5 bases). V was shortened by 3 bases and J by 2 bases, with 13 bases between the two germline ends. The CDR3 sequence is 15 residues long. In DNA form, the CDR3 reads TGTGCCAGCAGTTTTTCCGCCACAGGAAACACTGAAGCTTTCTTA. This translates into CASSFSATGNTEAFL.

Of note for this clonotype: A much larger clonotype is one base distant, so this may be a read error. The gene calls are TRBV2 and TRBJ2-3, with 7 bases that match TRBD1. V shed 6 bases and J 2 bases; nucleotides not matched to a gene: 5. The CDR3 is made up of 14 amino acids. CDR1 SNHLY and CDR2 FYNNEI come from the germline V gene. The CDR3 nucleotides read TGTGCCAGCAGCACCGGGACAGACACAGATACGCAGTATTTT. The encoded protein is CASSTGTDTDTQYF. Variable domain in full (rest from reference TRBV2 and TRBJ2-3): EPEVTQTPSHQVTQMGQEVILRCVPISNHLYFYWYRQILGQKVEFLVSFYNNEISEKSEIFDDQFSVERPDGSNFTLKIRSTKLEDSAMYFCASSTGTDTDTQYFGPGTRLTVL.

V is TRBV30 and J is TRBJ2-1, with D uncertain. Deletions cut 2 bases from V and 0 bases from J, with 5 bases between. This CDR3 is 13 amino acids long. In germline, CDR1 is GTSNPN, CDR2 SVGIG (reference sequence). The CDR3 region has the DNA TGTGCCTGGAGTTTGGGCTCCTACAATGAGCAGTTCTTC. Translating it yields CAWSLGSYNEQFF.

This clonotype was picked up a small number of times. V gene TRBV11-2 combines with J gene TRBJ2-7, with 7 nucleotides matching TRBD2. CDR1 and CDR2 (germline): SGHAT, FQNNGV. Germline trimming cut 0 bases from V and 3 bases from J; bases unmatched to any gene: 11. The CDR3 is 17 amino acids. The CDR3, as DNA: TGTGCCAGCAGCTTAGATCTCCCGGCGGGAGTCCTCTACGAGCAGTACTTC. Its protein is CASSLDLPAGVLYEQYF.

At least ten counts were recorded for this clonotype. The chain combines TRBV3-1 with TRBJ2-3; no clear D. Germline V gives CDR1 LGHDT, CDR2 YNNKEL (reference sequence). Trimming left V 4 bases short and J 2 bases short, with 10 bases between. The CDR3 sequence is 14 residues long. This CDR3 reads CASSPRLTTDTQYF. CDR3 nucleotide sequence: TGTGCCAGCAGCCCTCGGCTTACCACAGATACGCAGTATTTT.

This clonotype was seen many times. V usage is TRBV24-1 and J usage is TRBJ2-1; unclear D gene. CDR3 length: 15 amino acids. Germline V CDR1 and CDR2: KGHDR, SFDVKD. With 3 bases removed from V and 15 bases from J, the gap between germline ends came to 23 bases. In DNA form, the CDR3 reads TGTGCCACCAGTGATCCGGGCCTAAACAATAATATTAGGTTCTTC. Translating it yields CATSDPGLNNNIRFF.

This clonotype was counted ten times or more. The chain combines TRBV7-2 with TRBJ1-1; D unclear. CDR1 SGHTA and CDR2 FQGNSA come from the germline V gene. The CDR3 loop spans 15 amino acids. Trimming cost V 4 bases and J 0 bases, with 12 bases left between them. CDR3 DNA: TGTGCCAGCAGCTCCCGTCCCAGCATGAACACTGAAGCTTTCTTT. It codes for CASSSRPSMNTEAFF.

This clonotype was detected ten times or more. This chain's CDR3 is CSARGGTFNQPQHF. CDR3 in DNA: TGCAGTGCTAGAGGAGGGACATTTAATCAGCCCCAGCATTTT. This chain joins TRBV20-1 and TRBJ1-5, with D possibly being TRBD1 (6 bases). Germline V gives CDR1 DFQATT, CDR2 SNEGSKA (reference sequence). Trimming stripped 1 base from V and 4 bases from J, with 11 bases between. The CDR3 covers 14 residues.

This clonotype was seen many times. CDR3 sequence: CASSLTGNSNQPQHF. The CDR3 DNA reads TGTGCCAGCAGTCTCACGGGGAATAGCAATCAGCCCCAGCATTTT. The chain is built from TRBV12-3 or TRBV12-4 and TRBJ1-5; no clear D. The V end was cut by 5 bases, the J end by 0 bases, with 11 bases between. The CDR3 length is 15 residues.

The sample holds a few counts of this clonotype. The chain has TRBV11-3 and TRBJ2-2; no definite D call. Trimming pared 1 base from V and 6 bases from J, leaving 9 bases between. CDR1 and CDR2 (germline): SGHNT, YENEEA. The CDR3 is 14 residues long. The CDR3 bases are TGTGCCAGCAGCTTAGCCCCCTCGGCCGGGGAGCTGTTTTTT. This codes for CASSLAPSAGELFF.

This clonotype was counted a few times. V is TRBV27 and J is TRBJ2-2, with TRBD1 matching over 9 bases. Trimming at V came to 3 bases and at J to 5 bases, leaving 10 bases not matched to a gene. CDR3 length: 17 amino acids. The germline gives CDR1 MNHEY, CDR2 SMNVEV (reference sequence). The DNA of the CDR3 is TGTGCCAGCAGTTTCCGGGACAGGGTAATGGAGACCGGGGAGCTGTTTTTT. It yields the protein CASSFRDRVMETGELFF.

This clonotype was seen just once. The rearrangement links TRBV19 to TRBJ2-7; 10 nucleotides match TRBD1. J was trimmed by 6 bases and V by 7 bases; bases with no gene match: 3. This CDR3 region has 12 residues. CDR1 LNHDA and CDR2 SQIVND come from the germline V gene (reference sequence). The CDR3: CASTGQGVEQYF. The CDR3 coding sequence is TGTGCCAGTACCGGACAGGGGGTCGAGCAGTACTTC.

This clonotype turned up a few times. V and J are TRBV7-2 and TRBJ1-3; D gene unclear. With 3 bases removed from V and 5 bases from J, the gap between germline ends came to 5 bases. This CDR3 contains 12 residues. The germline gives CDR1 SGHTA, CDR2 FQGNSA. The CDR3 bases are TGTGCCAGCAGCTTTTTGAGAAACACCATATATTTT. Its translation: CASSFLRNTIYF. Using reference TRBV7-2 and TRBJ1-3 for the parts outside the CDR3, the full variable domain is GAGVSQSPSNKVTEKGKDVELRCDPISGHTALYWYRQSLGQGLEFLIYFQGNSAPDKSGLPSDRFSAERTGGSVSTLTIQRTQQEDSAVYLCASSFLRNTIYFGEGSWLTVV.

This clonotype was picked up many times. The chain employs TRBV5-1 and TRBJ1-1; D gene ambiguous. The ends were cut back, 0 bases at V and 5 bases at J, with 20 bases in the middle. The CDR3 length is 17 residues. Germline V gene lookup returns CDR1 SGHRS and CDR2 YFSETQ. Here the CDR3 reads CASSLGANTPLATEAFF. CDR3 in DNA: TGCGCCAGCAGCTTGGGGGCGAACACCCCCCTTGCGACTGAAGCTTTCTTT.

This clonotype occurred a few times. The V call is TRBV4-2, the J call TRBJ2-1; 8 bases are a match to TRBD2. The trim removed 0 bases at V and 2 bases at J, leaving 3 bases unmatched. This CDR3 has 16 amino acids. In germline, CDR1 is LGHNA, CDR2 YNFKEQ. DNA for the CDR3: TGTGCCAGCAGCCAAGAATCGGGGGGGCCCTACAATGAGCAGTTCTTC. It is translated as CASSQESGGPYNEQFF.

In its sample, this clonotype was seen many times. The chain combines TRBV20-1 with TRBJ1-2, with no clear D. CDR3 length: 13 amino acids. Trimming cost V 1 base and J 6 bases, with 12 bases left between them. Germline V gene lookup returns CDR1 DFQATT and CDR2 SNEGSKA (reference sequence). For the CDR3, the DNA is TGCAGTGCTAGAGGTTCAGAGATTGATGGCTACACCTTC. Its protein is CSARGSEIDGYTF.

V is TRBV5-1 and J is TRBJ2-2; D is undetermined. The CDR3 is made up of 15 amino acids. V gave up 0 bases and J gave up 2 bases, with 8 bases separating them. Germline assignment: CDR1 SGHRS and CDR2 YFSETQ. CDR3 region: CASSLGSSNTGELFF. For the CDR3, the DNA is TGCGCCAGCAGCTTGGGGAGTTCCAACACCGGGGAGCTGTTTTTT.

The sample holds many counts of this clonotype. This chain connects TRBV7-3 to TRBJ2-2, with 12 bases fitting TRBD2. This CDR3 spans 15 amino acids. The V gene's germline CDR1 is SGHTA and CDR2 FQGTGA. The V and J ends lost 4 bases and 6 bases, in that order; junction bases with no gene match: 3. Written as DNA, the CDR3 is TGTGCCAGCAGCTGGGGACTAGCGGGTCCCGGGGAGCTGTTTTTT. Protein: CASSWGLAGPGELFF.

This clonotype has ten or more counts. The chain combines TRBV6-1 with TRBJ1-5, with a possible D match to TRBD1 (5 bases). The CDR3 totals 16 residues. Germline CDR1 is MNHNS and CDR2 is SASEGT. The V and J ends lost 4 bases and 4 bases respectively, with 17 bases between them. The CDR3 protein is CASSVQARAGNQPQHF. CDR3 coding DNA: TGTGCCAGCAGTGTACAGGCCCGTGCTGGGAATCAGCCCCAGCATTTT.

Here the CDR3 DNA reads TGTGCCAGCAGTTGGCAGGGAGGTGTGCAGCCCCAGCATTTT. This sequence encodes CASSWQGGVQPQHF. The V and J genes are TRBV6-2 or TRBV6-3 and TRBJ1-5, with D maybe TRBD1 (5 bases). The V end lost 4 bases, the J end lost 7 bases, and 14 bases lay between the germline ends. Germline V gene data show CDR1 as MNHEY and CDR2 as SVGEGT. The CDR3 totals 14 residues.

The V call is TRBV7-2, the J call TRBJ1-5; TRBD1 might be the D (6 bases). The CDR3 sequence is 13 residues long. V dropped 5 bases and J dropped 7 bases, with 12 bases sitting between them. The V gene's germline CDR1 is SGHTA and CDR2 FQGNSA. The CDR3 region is CASSVRGQQPQHF. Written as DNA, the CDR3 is TGTGCCAGCAGCGTCAGGGGACAACAGCCCCAGCATTTT.